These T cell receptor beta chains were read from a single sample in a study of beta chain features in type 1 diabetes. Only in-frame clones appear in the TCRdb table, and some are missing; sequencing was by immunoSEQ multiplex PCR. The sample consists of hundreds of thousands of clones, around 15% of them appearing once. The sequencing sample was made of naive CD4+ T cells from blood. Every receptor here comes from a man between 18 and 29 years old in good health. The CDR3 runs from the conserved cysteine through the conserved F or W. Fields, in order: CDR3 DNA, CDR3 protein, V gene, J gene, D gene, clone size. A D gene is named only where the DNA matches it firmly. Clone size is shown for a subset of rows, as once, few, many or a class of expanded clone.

CDR3 DNA: TGTGCCTGGACCCCTGGTGGGGGGCACTCCTACAATGAGCAGTTCTTC
CDR3 protein: CAWTPGGGHSYNEQFF
V gene: TRBV30
J gene: TRBJ2-1
D gene: -
clone size: -

CDR3 DNA: TGTGCCAGCAGCCAAGATTATTGGCAGGGCCACAATGAGCAGTTCTTC
CDR3 protein: CASSQDYWQGHNEQFF
V gene: TRBV14
J gene: TRBJ2-1
D gene: -
clone size: few

CDR3 DNA: TGTGCCTGGATGACCTCGACAGGGTTTAACTATGGCTACACCTTC
CDR3 protein: CAWMTSTGFNYGYTF
V gene: TRBV30
J gene: TRBJ1-2
D gene: TRBD1
clone size: -

CDR3 DNA: TGCGCCAGCAGCCAAGAAGGTAGCGGGAGGGCCAGAAATGAGCAGTTCTTC
CDR3 protein: CASSQEGSGRARNEQFF
V gene: TRBV4-3
J gene: TRBJ2-1
D gene: TRBD2
clone size: -

CDR3 DNA: TGTGCCATTTCAAGAGGCGGGGTCACAGATACGCAGTATTTT
CDR3 protein: CAISRGGVTDTQYF
V gene: TRBV28
J gene: TRBJ2-3
D gene: -
clone size: -

CDR3 DNA: TGTGCCAGCAGCCCCCGGAGAGGGGGGGACACTGAAGCTTTCTTT
CDR3 protein: CASSPRRGGDTEAFF
V gene: TRBV7-2
J gene: TRBJ1-1
D gene: -
clone size: few

CDR3 DNA: TGTGCCAGCAGTTACTCGAGTTCGGGGGCCAAAAACATTCAGTACTTC
CDR3 protein: CASSYSSSGAKNIQYF
V gene: TRBV6-5
J gene: TRBJ2-4
D gene: -
clone size: -

CDR3 DNA: TGTGCCAGCAGACGGACAGGGGACTATGGCTACACCTTC
CDR3 protein: CASRRTGDYGYTF
V gene: TRBV6-4
J gene: TRBJ1-2
D gene: TRBD1
clone size: few

CDR3 DNA: TGTGCCAGCAGCCAAGGGCAGAATATAGCCAAAAACATTCAGTACTTC
CDR3 protein: CASSQGQNIAKNIQYF
V gene: TRBV4-2
J gene: TRBJ2-4
D gene: -
clone size: few

CDR3 DNA: TGTGCCAGCAGCGTAGTAGCAGGGTCCGGCACTGAAGCTTTCTTT
CDR3 protein: CASSVVAGSGTEAFF
V gene: TRBV9
J gene: TRBJ1-1
D gene: -
clone size: -

CDR3 DNA: TGCGCCAGCAGCGTTACCGGGACTGCCCCTCAAGAGACCCAGTACTTC
CDR3 protein: CASSVTGTAPQETQYF
V gene: TRBV5-1
J gene: TRBJ2-5
D gene: -
clone size: few

CDR3 DNA: TGCGCCAGCAGCCGGGACGTAAGCACAGATACGCAGTATTTT
CDR3 protein: CASSRDVSTDTQYF
V gene: TRBV5-1
J gene: TRBJ2-3
D gene: -
clone size: few

CDR3 DNA: TGTGCCACCCGGTGGGCAGCGTATAATTCACCCCTCCACTTT
CDR3 protein: CATRWAAYNSPLHF
V gene: TRBV18
J gene: TRBJ1-6
D gene: -
clone size: few

CDR3 DNA: TGTGCCAGCAGCCGCGACAGGGTTCAGCCCCAGCATTTT
CDR3 protein: CASSRDRVQPQHF
V gene: TRBV7-6
J gene: TRBJ1-5
D gene: TRBD1
clone size: -

CDR3 DNA: TGCGCCAGCAGCCGGGGGACAGCTAATGAAAAACTGTTTTTT
CDR3 protein: CASSRGTANEKLFF
V gene: TRBV5-1
J gene: TRBJ1-4
D gene: TRBD1
clone size: -

CDR3 DNA: TGTGCCAGCAGCTTATATTCTGGAAACACCATATATTTT
CDR3 protein: CASSLYSGNTIYF
V gene: TRBV11-2
J gene: TRBJ1-3
D gene: -
clone size: few

CDR3 DNA: TGCAGCGTTGAAGATCGAGGGGGGAAGCCTTATGGCTACACCTTC
CDR3 protein: CSVEDRGGKPYGYTF
V gene: TRBV29-1
J gene: TRBJ1-2
D gene: -
clone size: few

CDR3 DNA: TGTGCCAGTAGTCCGTGGACAGGGTTGAACACTGAAGCTTTCTTT
CDR3 protein: CASSPWTGLNTEAFF
V gene: TRBV19
J gene: TRBJ1-1
D gene: TRBD1
clone size: few

CDR3 DNA: TGTGCCAGCCTTGACAGGGATTGGTCTTATGGCTACACCTTC
CDR3 protein: CASLDRDWSYGYTF
V gene: TRBV2
J gene: TRBJ1-2
D gene: TRBD1
clone size: few

CDR3 DNA: TGCGCCAGCAGCCAAGGAGCAGGGGGCACTCGGGAGACCCAGTACTTC
CDR3 protein: CASSQGAGGTRETQYF
V gene: TRBV4-3
J gene: TRBJ2-5
D gene: TRBD1
clone size: -

CDR3 DNA: TGTGCCAGCAGTGGAGGTAGCTTCTACGAGCAGTACTTC
CDR3 protein: CASSGGSFYEQYF
V gene: TRBV25-1
J gene: TRBJ2-7
D gene: -
clone size: few

CDR3 DNA: TGCGCCAGCAGACCCGGGGGGACAGGGAGGTACGAGCAGTACTTC
CDR3 protein: CASRPGGTGRYEQYF
V gene: TRBV5-1
J gene: TRBJ2-7
D gene: TRBD1
clone size: -

CDR3 DNA: TGTGCCAGCTCACCCTCCTTGGGACAGACCTCCTACGAGCAGTACTTC
CDR3 protein: CASSPSLGQTSYEQYF
V gene: TRBV18
J gene: TRBJ2-7
D gene: TRBD1
clone size: -

CDR3 DNA: TGTGCCAGCAGTCTTAGCGGATTAGAAGCTTTCTTT
CDR3 protein: CASSLSGLEAFF
V gene: TRBV25-1
J gene: TRBJ1-1
D gene: -
clone size: -